The source of this T cell receptor (beta chain) is a study of T cell responses to AZD1222 COVID-19 vaccine. Looking at the study overall: The analysis combined second doses at about 4 or about 12 weeks.

The protocol was immunoSEQ multiplex PCR, while the TCRdb copy is restricted to in-frame clones and leaves out a portion. The sample records 90,000 to 120,000 clones, about nine tenths being singletons. The CDR3 contains 17 residues. For this clone: Its target is unknown.

Study-wide results and caveats: Two AZD1222 doses significantly raised spike-specific TCR breadth and depth over controls. Regions 160-218 and 743-854 held dominance among vaccine-associated CD4 TCRs, which spanned spike. Among AZD1222 vaccinees, only six were seropositive at baseline.

V usage is TRBV1 and J usage is TRBJ1-1; TRBD1, the table's D call, was not compared with the DNA. TRBV1 is listed as a pseudogene. The sequencing used peripheral blood, collected on day 0 of AZD1222 vaccination. This TCR came from an adult in good health. The CDR3 DNA sequence: TGCACCAGCAGCCAAGACGGACAGGGTTGGGTGTACACTGAAGCTTTCTTT. It translates to CTSSQDGQGWVYTEAFF.